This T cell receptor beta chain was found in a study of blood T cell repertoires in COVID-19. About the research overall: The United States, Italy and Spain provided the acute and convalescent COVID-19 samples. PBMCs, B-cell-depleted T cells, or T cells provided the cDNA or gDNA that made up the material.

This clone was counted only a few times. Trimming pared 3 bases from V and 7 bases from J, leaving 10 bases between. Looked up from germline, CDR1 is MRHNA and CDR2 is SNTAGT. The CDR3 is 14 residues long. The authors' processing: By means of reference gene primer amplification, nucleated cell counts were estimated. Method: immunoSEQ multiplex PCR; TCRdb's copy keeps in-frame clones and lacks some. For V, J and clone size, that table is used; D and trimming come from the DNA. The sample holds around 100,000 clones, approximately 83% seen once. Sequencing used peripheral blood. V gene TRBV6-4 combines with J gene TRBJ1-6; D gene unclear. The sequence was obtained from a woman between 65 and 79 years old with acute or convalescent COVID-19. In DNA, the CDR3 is TGTGCCAGCAGTGATGGGCAGCTCAATTCACCCCTCCACTTT. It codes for CASSDGQLNSPLHF.